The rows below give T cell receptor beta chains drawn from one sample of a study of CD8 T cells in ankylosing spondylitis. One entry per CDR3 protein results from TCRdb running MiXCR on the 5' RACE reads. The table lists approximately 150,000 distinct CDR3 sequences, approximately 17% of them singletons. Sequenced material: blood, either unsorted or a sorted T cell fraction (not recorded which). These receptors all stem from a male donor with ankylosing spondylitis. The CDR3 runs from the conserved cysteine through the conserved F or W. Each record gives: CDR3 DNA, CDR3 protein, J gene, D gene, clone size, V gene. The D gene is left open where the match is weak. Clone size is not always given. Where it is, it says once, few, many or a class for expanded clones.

DNA: TGTGCCAGCAGTCCCGTCGGGGTGGCAGGGGGCTCCCTTGGACTGTTTTTT; CDR3: CASSPVGVAGGSLGLFF; J: TRBJ1-4; D: TRBD1; size: few; V: TRBV12-3/TRBV12-4
DNA: TGTGCCAGCAGTTTAGCCGGGAATGGCTACACCTTC; CDR3: CASSLAGNGYTF; J: TRBJ1-2; D: NA; size: NA; V: TRBV12-3/TRBV12-4
DNA: TGCGCCAGCAGCCAGGACAGGGGGCTGAGCTATGGCTACACCTTC; CDR3: CASSQDRGLSYGYTF; J: TRBJ1-2; D: TRBD1; size: few; V: TRBV4-3
DNA: TGTGCCAGCAGCGCTCGACTAGCGGGAGATACGCAGTATTTT; CDR3: CASSARLAGDTQYF; J: TRBJ2-3; D: TRBD2; size: NA; V: TRBV9
DNA: TGCAGCGTAGATACAGGGACCGGCTACACCTTC; CDR3: CSVDTGTGYTF; J: TRBJ1-2; D: NA; size: NA; V: TRBV29-1
DNA: TGTGCCAGCAGCCCTCGCGAGGGGACTGCGGGGGCCTTCGAGCAGTACTTC; CDR3: CASSPREGTAGAFEQYF; J: TRBJ2-7; D: NA; size: NA; V: TRBV3-1
DNA: TGTGCCAGCAGCTTGTTCGGGGGGAGCGGGAGTGAGGACACCGGGGAGCTGTTTTTT; CDR3: CASSLFGGSGSEDTGELFF; J: TRBJ2-2; D: TRBD2; size: few; V: TRBV11-1
DNA: TGTGCCAGCAGCGACGACAGCGGCGAGCAGTACTTC; CDR3: CASSDDSGEQYF; J: TRBJ2-7; D: NA; size: once; V: TRBV9
DNA: TGTGCCAGCAGGGAAACCGGGACAGGATCTCTTTTATTCTATGGCTACACCTTC; CDR3: CASRETGTGSLLFYGYTF; J: TRBJ1-2; D: TRBD1; size: few; V: TRBV27
DNA: TGCGCCAGCAGCCAAGTGCCAGGGACAAGGAATGAGCAGTTCTTC; CDR3: CASSQVPGTRNEQFF; J: TRBJ2-1; D: NA; size: NA; V: TRBV4-1
DNA: TGTGCCAGCAGCGTAGGACAGATCACTGAAGCTTTCTTT; CDR3: CASSVGQITEAFF; J: TRBJ1-1; D: NA; size: NA; V: TRBV9
DNA: TGTGCCAGCAGTTACTCGATCAGTCTGAACGGCTACACCTTC; CDR3: CASSYSISLNGYTF; J: TRBJ1-2; D: NA; size: NA; V: TRBV6-5
DNA: TGCAGTGCTAACCGGGGAGAAACTGAAGCTTTCTTT; CDR3: CSANRGETEAFF; J: TRBJ1-1; D: NA; size: NA; V: TRBV20-1
DNA: TGCAGCGCCGAGGGTCCAAAGGAGGGAACTGGTCGCTACAATGAGCAGTTCTTC; CDR3: CSAEGPKEGTGRYNEQFF; J: TRBJ2-1; D: NA; size: NA; V: TRBV29-1
DNA: TGTGCCAGCAGTGGGGGGAACGGTGGCTACACCTTC; CDR3: CASSGGNGGYTF; J: TRBJ1-2; D: NA; size: few; V: TRBV25-1
DNA: TGTGCCAGCAGCGCCGCCTTGACAGGGGGCCTTCACGAGCAGTACTTC; CDR3: CASSAALTGGLHEQYF; J: TRBJ2-7; D: TRBD1; size: NA; V: TRBV9
DNA: TGCAGCGTTGGATCCCCCGATACGCAGTATTTT; CDR3: CSVGSPDTQYF; J: TRBJ2-3; D: NA; size: few; V: TRBV29-1
DNA: TGCGCCAGCAGCCAAGAAGGGGCTAGCGCAGATACGCAGTATTTT; CDR3: CASSQEGASADTQYF; J: TRBJ2-3; D: NA; size: few; V: TRBV4-1
DNA: TGCAGTGCTAGCTCGACTAGCGGACCCACAGATACGCAGTATTTT; CDR3: CSASSTSGPTDTQYF; J: TRBJ2-3; D: TRBD2; size: few; V: TRBV20-1
DNA: TGTGCCAGCAGCTTAATGGGACCCTTAGCGGGAGTGAGCGGGGAGCTGTTTTTT; CDR3: CASSLMGPLAGVSGELFF; J: TRBJ2-2; D: TRBD2; size: few; V: TRBV7-3
DNA: TGTGCCAGCAGCGTAGGGACCCAGGGGCCGGTAGAGACCCAGTACTTC; CDR3: CASSVGTQGPVETQYF; J: TRBJ2-5; D: NA; size: few; V: TRBV9
DNA: TGTGCCAGCAGCTTAGCCTTGGGACAGCCCTACAATGAGCAGTTCTTC; CDR3: CASSLALGQPYNEQFF; J: TRBJ2-1; D: TRBD1; size: NA; V: TRBV5-5
DNA: TGCAGCGTTGAAGACTGGGGACCACGGGGCTACACCTTC; CDR3: CSVEDWGPRGYTF; J: TRBJ1-2; D: NA; size: NA; V: TRBV29-1
DNA: TGCGCCAGCAGCCAGGTCATCTCTGGGGCCAACGTCCTGACTTTC; CDR3: CASSQVISGANVLTF; J: TRBJ2-6; D: NA; size: NA; V: TRBV4-1
DNA: TGTGCCAGCAGCCCCCCACCCTTCCCAACCGACCCATTCGCGGATACGCAGTATTTT; CDR3: CASSPPPFPTDPFADTQYF; J: TRBJ2-3; D: NA; size: NA; V: TRBV11-1
DNA: TGTGCCAGTCGAGGGGCGGTCCCCGAGCAGTACTTC; CDR3: CASRGAVPEQYF; J: TRBJ2-7; D: NA; size: NA; V: TRBV27
DNA: TGTGCCGCGGGGGTGGCGGGAGAGGGCAATGAGCAGTTCTTC; CDR3: CAAGVAGEGNEQFF; J: TRBJ2-1; D: TRBD2; size: many; V: TRBV27
DNA: TGTGCCAGCAGCGGATTACGCGCAGGGATTACTAACTATGGCTACACCTTC; CDR3: CASSGLRAGITNYGYTF; J: TRBJ1-2; D: NA; size: few; V: TRBV7-9
DNA: TGTGCCAGCAGCTTACGCGGCCAAAGGGCTTTGAACACCGGGGAGCTGTTTTTT; CDR3: CASSLRGQRALNTGELFF; J: TRBJ2-2; D: NA; size: few; V: TRBV7-6
DNA: TGCGCCAGCAGGGGTCGAGCCTACGAGCAGTACTTC; CDR3: CASRGRAYEQYF; J: TRBJ2-7; D: NA; size: NA; V: TRBV4-1
DNA: TGCGCCAGCAGCCAAGCCGCGGGGCGGGACTACAATGAGCAGTTCTTC; CDR3: CASSQAAGRDYNEQFF; J: TRBJ2-1; D: NA; size: NA; V: TRBV4-1
DNA: TGTGCCAGCAGCGGAAAGGACAGGGCCGACAATGAGCAGTTCTTC; CDR3: CASSGKDRADNEQFF; J: TRBJ2-1; D: TRBD1; size: few; V: TRBV7-9
DNA: TGTGCCAGCAGTTTACCTTCCACTGTGGCGGGAAGCACAGATACGCAGTATTTT; CDR3: CASSLPSTVAGSTDTQYF; J: TRBJ2-3; D: NA; size: few; V: TRBV27
DNA: TGTGCCAGCAGTAAACAGGGACGTAATGAAAAACTGTTTTTT; CDR3: CASSKQGRNEKLFF; J: TRBJ1-4; D: NA; size: NA; V: TRBV12-3/TRBV12-4
DNA: TGTGCCAGCAGTGACTTAGGGACTAACACAGATACGCAGTATTTT; CDR3: CASSDLGTNTDTQYF; J: TRBJ2-3; D: TRBD2; size: NA; V: TRBV6-4
DNA: TGCAGTGCTAGAGTCGGGACTAGCGGGATCGGCCAAGGCACAGATACGCAGTATTTT; CDR3: CSARVGTSGIGQGTDTQYF; J: TRBJ2-3; D: TRBD2; size: NA; V: TRBV20-1
DNA: TGTGCCAGCAGCTTGCAGGGGAACTCTGGAAACACCATATATTTT; CDR3: CASSLQGNSGNTIYF; J: TRBJ1-3; D: NA; size: few; V: TRBV7-9
DNA: TGTGCCAGCAGCTTAAGGCTCCCCTACGAGCAGTACTTC; CDR3: CASSLRLPYEQYF; J: TRBJ2-7; D: NA; size: NA; V: TRBV5-6
DNA: TGCGCCAGCAGCTTGACGGGCATCTACGAGCAGTACTTC; CDR3: CASSLTGIYEQYF; J: TRBJ2-7; D: NA; size: NA; V: TRBV5-1
DNA: TGTGCCAGCACCCGGGGGGACAATCAGCCCTATGGCTACACCTTC; CDR3: CASTRGDNQPYGYTF; J: TRBJ1-2; D: NA; size: many; V: TRBV12-3/TRBV12-4
DNA: TGTGCCAGCAGCGATGGGAGGGGATATCAGCCCCAGCATTTT; CDR3: CASSDGRGYQPQHF; J: TRBJ1-5; D: NA; size: many; V: TRBV9
DNA: TGTGCCAGCAGTTCGGTCAGGACAGGGATAAAATACGGGGAGCTGTTTTTT; CDR3: CASSSVRTGIKYGELFF; J: TRBJ2-2; D: TRBD1; size: NA; V: TRBV27
DNA: TGTGCCACCGAGGGTACAGATACGCAGTATTTT; CDR3: CATEGTDTQYF; J: TRBJ2-3; D: NA; size: NA; V: TRBV6-5
DNA: TGTGCCAGCAGCGTAGGAGGAGGGGGGCAGTTCTTC; CDR3: CASSVGGGGQFF; J: TRBJ2-1; D: NA; size: NA; V: TRBV9
DNA: TGTGCCAGCAGACAGGGTTCCGGGGAGCTGTTTTTT; CDR3: CASRQGSGELFF; J: TRBJ2-2; D: NA; size: NA; V: TRBV2
DNA: TGCAGTGCTAGAGACCTACTAACTAGTGAGCAGTTCTTC; CDR3: CSARDLLTSEQFF; J: TRBJ2-1; D: NA; size: few; V: TRBV20-1
DNA: TGCAGCGTTGAGGTTAGGGACCTGAACACCGGGGAGCTGTTTTTT; CDR3: CSVEVRDLNTGELFF; J: TRBJ2-2; D: NA; size: few; V: TRBV29-1
DNA: TGCGCCAGCAGCCTGAGAGTGGCAGATACGCAGTATTTT; CDR3: CASSLRVADTQYF; J: TRBJ2-3; D: NA; size: few; V: TRBV4-1
DNA: TGTGCCAGCAGATCCGGGGCGGGAAGGAACACAGATACGCAGTATTTT; CDR3: CASRSGAGRNTDTQYF; J: TRBJ2-3; D: NA; size: NA; V: TRBV12-3/TRBV12-4
DNA: TGTGCCAGCAGTCTAAGGAGGGCCCAGACTGAAGCTTTCTTT; CDR3: CASSLRRAQTEAFF; J: TRBJ1-1; D: NA; size: NA; V: TRBV6-1
DNA: TGTGCCAGCAGTTTATGGCCAGCATATAGCAATCAGCCCCAGCATTTT; CDR3: CASSLWPAYSNQPQHF; J: TRBJ1-5; D: NA; size: NA; V: TRBV12-3/TRBV12-4
DNA: TGTGCCAGCAGTACCTCAGGACAGCATTCTGGCGAGCAGTACTTC; CDR3: CASSTSGQHSGEQYF; J: TRBJ2-7; D: NA; size: NA; V: TRBV12-3/TRBV12-4
DNA: TGTGCCAGCAGTTCCCAGACAGGGGGTATTCAGCCCCAGCATTTT; CDR3: CASSSQTGGIQPQHF; J: TRBJ1-5; D: TRBD1; size: NA; V: TRBV28
DNA: TGTGCCAGCTCACCATGGGACACTGACTATGGCTACACCTTC; CDR3: CASSPWDTDYGYTF; J: TRBJ1-2; D: NA; size: NA; V: TRBV18
DNA: TGTGCCAGTCGGTGGGGGGGCGGTCAGCCCCAGCATTTT; CDR3: CASRWGGGQPQHF; J: TRBJ1-5; D: NA; size: NA; V: TRBV2
DNA: TGCAGCGTTACCCAGGGCCGTTGGACGCAGTATTTT; CDR3: CSVTQGRWTQYF; J: TRBJ2-3; D: NA; size: NA; V: TRBV29-1
DNA: TGTGCCAGCAGTTTCGCCAATGAGCAGTTCTTC; CDR3: CASSFANEQFF; J: TRBJ2-1; D: NA; size: few; V: TRBV27
DNA: TGTGCCAGCAGACCGACAGGGGGCGTGGAGACCCAGTACTTC; CDR3: CASRPTGGVETQYF; J: TRBJ2-5; D: TRBD1; size: NA; V: TRBV27
DNA: TGTGCCAGCAGTTACGGTCGACCAGATACGCAGTATTTT; CDR3: CASSYGRPDTQYF; J: TRBJ2-3; D: NA; size: few; V: TRBV6-2/TRBV6-3
DNA: TGTGCCAGCAGTTCGGGACGGAACCCGTATGGCTACACCTTC; CDR3: CASSSGRNPYGYTF; J: TRBJ1-2; D: NA; size: NA; V: TRBV28